The next 23 T cell receptor beta chains were all read from a single sample in a study of molecular identifiers for immune sequencing clone quantification. MiXCR, run by TCRdb on the PCR reads, gives a single entry per CDR3 protein. Among 490,000 or so distinct CDR3 sequences, less than 30% were seen once, and the ten largest hold around 0.79%. Sequencing was carried out using naive CD8+ T cells from blood, with Jurkat cell RNA spiked in. Subset specified: FACS-sorted CD8+CD4-CCR7+CD45RA+ naive T cells. The receptors originated from a human donor in good health. Some libraries in this study had Jurkat cell RNA spiked in.

This clonotype was observed many times. The rearrangement joins TRBV6-5 to TRBJ2-7; no firm D call. Between the trimmed V and J ends, which lost 7 bases and 3 bases, there was a span of 7 bases. CDR1 and CDR2 (germline): MNHEY, SVGAGI. The CDR3 spans 11 residues. CDR3 in amino acids: CASMSNYEQYF. CDR3 DNA sequence: TGTGCCAGCATGTCGAACTACGAGCAGTACTTC.

This clonotype was detected a few times. J is TRBJ2-3 and V is TRBV9; 10 bases match TRBD2. V shed 3 bases and J 5 bases; nucleotides not matched to a gene: 6. The CDR3 runs 15 residues. Germline CDR1 SGDLS, CDR2 YYNGEE. The CDR3 bases are TGTGCCAGCAGCGCGGGACTAGCGATAATAGATACGCAGTATTTT. Encoded protein: CASSAGLAIIDTQYF.

There are many counts of this clonotype. V is TRBV29-1 and J is TRBJ2-2; a weak D match, TRBD2 (5 bases). CDR3 length: 13 residues. V lost 4 bases to trimming and J lost 5 bases, with 11 bases between them. Germline V gives CDR1 SQVTM, CDR2 ANQGSEA. CDR3 nucleotide sequence: TGCAGCGTTGCGGGATCGGGAACCGGGGAGCTGTTTTTT. This translates into CSVAGSGTGELFF.

The chain couples TRBV28 to TRBJ1-3; D not certain. Germline V gives CDR1 MDHEN, CDR2 SYDVKM. The CDR3 runs 14 residues. Here the CDR3 reads CATNTYARGNTIYF. CDR3 bases: TGTGCGACGAATACTTACGCGAGGGGAAACACCATATATTTT.

This clonotype has ten or more counts. This sequence joins TRBV10-2 and TRBJ2-7, with no clear D. The germline CDR1 and CDR2 sequences are WSHSY and SAAADI. The CDR3 extends over 13 amino acids. V lost 4 bases to trimming and J lost 6 bases, with 13 bases between them. The CDR3 here is CASSVGLAREQYF. Written as DNA, the CDR3 is TGCGCCAGCAGTGTCGGTCTGGCCCGCGAGCAGTACTTC.

Details on this clonotype: This may arise from a read error, as a much more abundant clone is one base away. This chain connects TRBV2 to TRBJ1-1; no clear D gene. From germline, CDR1 is SNHLY and CDR2 FYNNEI. CDR3 length equals 13 residues. CDR3 amino acids: CASSEQPNTGAFF. CDR3 bases: TGTGCCAGCAGTGAACAGCCGAACACTGGAGCTTTCTTT.

The chain links TRBV20-1 to TRBJ2-3, with TRBD2 matching 14 bases. In germline, CDR1 is DFQATT, CDR2 SNEGSKA (reference sequence). The trim removed 4 bases at V and 8 bases at J, leaving 17 bases unmatched. The CDR3 runs 18 residues. The CDR3 is CSANSGTSGSGVIGTQYF. The CDR3, as DNA: TGCAGTGCTAACTCCGGGACTAGCGGGAGTGGAGTAATCGGTACGCAGTATTTT.

This clonotype appeared many times. The chain is built from TRBV4-2 and TRBJ2-6; 7 nucleotides match TRBD1. Germline CDR1 LGHNA, CDR2 YNFKEQ. With V trimmed by 1 base and J by 9 bases, 9 bases remained unmatched. CDR3 length: 16 residues. The CDR3 spells CASSQVPGGQLNVLTF. The CDR3, as DNA: TGTGCCAGCAGCCAAGTCCCAGGGGGTCAGCTCAACGTCCTGACTTTC.

The chain employs TRBV6-4 and TRBJ2-3, with D possibly being TRBD1 (5 bases). Deletions cut 0 bases from V and 6 bases from J, with 16 bases between. The CDR3 is 16 amino acids. The germline V gene has CDR1 MRHNA and CDR2 SNTAGT. CDR3 sequence reads: CASSDSYVGLGDTQYF. CDR3 coding DNA: TGTGCCAGCAGTGACTCGTACGTGGGGCTAGGTGATACGCAGTATTTT.

In its sample, this clonotype was seen a few times. The chain uses TRBV5-1 and TRBJ2-3; D is possibly TRBD2 (6 bases). CDR1 is SGHRS, CDR2 YFSETQ, per germline. V was shortened by 5 bases and J by 4 bases, with 14 bases between the two germline ends. This CDR3 is 14 amino acids long. Written as DNA, the CDR3 is TGCGCCAGCAGTGGAGGGTGGTTACCAGATACGCAGTATTTT. It specifies CASSGGWLPDTQYF.

This clonotype was picked up a small number of times. Sequence at one end of the junction differs from germline and may be a read error. The rearrangement uses TRBV12-3 or TRBV12-4 and TRBJ1-2; D may be TRBD1 (5 bases). The CDR3 consists of 13 residues. CDR3 amino acids: CAGSLAEGRGYTF. CDR3 coding DNA: TGTGCCGGCAGTTTAGCGGAGGGGCGCGGCTACACCTTC.

The chain employs TRBV20-1 and TRBJ2-7, with 7 bases that match TRBD1. This CDR3 comprises 18 residues. Germline V gene data show CDR1 as DFQATT and CDR2 as SNEGSKA (reference sequence). V trimming: 1 base; J trimming: 2 bases; junction bases outside the gene matches: 17. CDR3 DNA sequence: TGCAGTGCTAGAGGGGCAGGATACCCGGGACAGCTCACCTACGAGCAGTACTTC. This gives the protein CSARGAGYPGQLTYEQYF.

The chain uses TRBV20-1 and TRBJ2-7; TRBD2 aligns across 9 bases. The germline V gene encodes CDR1 DFQATT and CDR2 SNEGSKA (reference sequence). CDR3 length equals 14 residues. V was pared by 6 bases and J by 3 bases, with 9 bases of the junction left unmatched. Written as DNA, the CDR3 is TGCAGTGCCATTAGACTAGCGGTAAACTACGAGCAGTACTTC. Protein sequence: CSAIRLAVNYEQYF.

This clonotype was observed many times. The gene calls are TRBV9 and TRBJ2-3, with 8 bases matching TRBD1. The length of the CDR3 is 17 residues. With V trimmed by 0 bases and J by 1 base, 7 bases remained unmatched. Germline values: CDR1 SGDLS, CDR2 YYNGEE. CDR3 bases: TGTGCCAGCAGCGTAGCTACAGGGGGTAGCGGCACAGATACGCAGTATTTT. This translates into CASSVATGGSGTDTQYF.

This clonotype showed up just a few times. The rearrangement uses TRBV20-1 and TRBJ1-5; D is ambiguous. This CDR3 comprises 14 residues. The V gene lost 4 bases and the J gene lost 6 bases, with 16 bases spanning the gap. The germline V gene encodes CDR1 DFQATT and CDR2 SNEGSKA (reference sequence). The CDR3 protein is CSAINWDSGQPQHF. For the CDR3, the DNA is TGCAGTGCTATTAATTGGGATAGTGGTCAGCCCCAGCATTTT.

This rearrangement joins TRBV3-1 to TRBJ2-3; TRBD1 agrees at 11 bases. The germline V gene encodes CDR1 LGHDT and CDR2 YNNKEL (reference sequence). The CDR3 spans 15 residues. After removal of 4 bases from V and 7 bases from J, the junction contained 7 bases not matched to a gene. The CDR3 region has the DNA TGTGCCAGCAGCCCAAGGACAGGGGGCCTACATACGCAGTATTTT. This gives the protein CASSPRTGGLHTQYF.

This chain uses TRBV4-3 with TRBJ1-1; D may be TRBD1 (6 bases). Trimming shortened V by 0 bases and J by 0 bases, and 14 bases separated the two germline ends. The CDR3 is made up of 17 amino acids. Germline-derived CDR1 and CDR2 are LGHNA and YSLEER. As DNA, the CDR3 is TGCGCCAGCAGCCAAGAATCGGGACACCAGATGAACACTGAAGCTTTCTTT. This sequence encodes CASSQESGHQMNTEAFF.

The CDR3 here is CASSQEMGGQGYGYTF. The CDR3 nucleotides are TGTGCCAGCAGCCAAGAAATGGGGGGCCAGGGCTATGGCTACACCTTC. The genes are TRBV4-2 and TRBJ1-2, with D perhaps matching TRBD1 (6 bases). Per germline, CDR1 LGHNA and CDR2 YNFKEQ. V was trimmed by 0 bases and J by 4 bases, leaving 15 bases between them. CDR3 length equals 16 residues.

As for this clonotype: It may be a read error: a sequence one base away is much more abundant. The chain employs TRBV7-9 and TRBJ2-4, with a possible D match to TRBD1 (6 bases). This CDR3 has 15 residues. The germline V gene has CDR1 SEHNR and CDR2 FQNEAQ (reference sequence). CDR3 region: CVSSLVIPRGNIQYF. For the CDR3, the DNA is TGTGTCAGCAGCTTAGTTATCCCCAGGGGAAACATTCAGTACTTC.

This clonotype was recorded once. Given a much more abundant clone one base away, this may be a read error. J is TRBJ2-1 and V is TRBV28; the match to TRBD2 covers 10 bases. The germline gives CDR1 MDHEN, CDR2 SYDVKM. The CDR3 runs to 14 residues. DNA of the CDR3: TGTGCCAGCAGCGGGACTAGCGACTACAATGAGCAGCTCTTC. Amino acid sequence: CASSGTSDYNEQLF.

The V gene is TRBV18, the J gene TRBJ2-7; 8 nucleotides match TRBD2. Losses at the gene ends were 3 bases for V and 5 bases for J; bases not matched to a gene: 15. The CDR3 has 17 amino acids. Germline assignment: CDR1 KGHSH and CDR2 LQKENI. The CDR3 bases are TGTGCCAGCTCACCCCAGGACTCAGCGGGAGAGGGCGACGAGCAGTACTTC. Translated: CASSPQDSAGEGDEQYF. The whole variable domain, remainder taken from reference TRBV18 and TRBJ2-7, is NAGVMQNPRHLVRRRGQEARLRCSPMKGHSHVYWYRQLPEEGLKFMVYLQKENIIDESGMPKERFSAEFPKEGPSILRIQQVVRGDSAAYFCASSPQDSAGEGDEQYFGPGTRLTVT.

This clonotype came up many times. The V and J genes are TRBV4-1 and TRBJ2-3; 8 nucleotides align to TRBD1. Losses at the gene ends were 2 bases for V and 4 bases for J; bases not matched to a gene: 2. This CDR3 contains 14 residues. Germline CDR1 MGHRA, CDR2 YSYEKL. CDR3 DNA: TGCGCCAGCAGCCAACCAGGGGGCGCAGATACGCAGTATTTT. This translates into CASSQPGGADTQYF.

There are a few counts of this clonotype. J is TRBJ2-5 and V is TRBV4-3; no reliable D call. This CDR3 region has 16 residues. Trimming left V 0 bases short and J 5 bases short, with 16 bases between. CDR1 is LGHNA, CDR2 YSLEER, per germline. CDR3 DNA sequence: TGCGCCAGCAGCCAAGATCGGTCTTGGCCCAAGGAGACCCAGTACTTC. It encodes CASSQDRSWPKETQYF.